The 29 T cell receptor beta chains listed next were all sequenced from one sample in a study of blood T cell repertoires in COVID-19. Clones were read by immunoSEQ multiplex PCR, and TCRdb kept only the in-frame ones, dropping some. The sample lists more than 200,000 clones; 65% to 90% were seen once. Sequencing was done on a sample of peripheral blood. These receptors all come from a man in his thirties or forties with active or convalescent COVID-19.

The chain has TRBV3-1 (or the pseudogene TRBV3-2) and TRBJ2-2; 9 bases align to TRBD1. Germline CDR1 is LGHDT and CDR2 is YNNKEL (reference sequence). The CDR3 runs to 19 residues. V shed 3 bases, J shed 4 bases, and the junction held 15 bases outside the gene matches. CDR3: CASSQSRDRVDSFTGELFF. CDR3 bases: TGTGCCAGCAGCCAGAGCCGGGACAGGGTAGATTCCTTCACCGGGGAGCTGTTTTTT.

This clone came up a few times. This chain links TRBV5-1 with TRBJ1-4, with D possibly being TRBD1 (5 bases). The V gene's germline CDR1 is SGHRS and CDR2 YFSETQ. Trimming stripped 5 bases from V and 5 bases from J, with 10 bases between. CDR3 length: 13 residues. The CDR3 spells CASREGVNEKLFF. The CDR3 DNA sequence: TGCGCCAGCAGGGAAGGGGTAAATGAAAAACTGTTTTTT.

The genes are TRBV27 and TRBJ1-2; 9 positions match TRBD1. This CDR3 is built from 11 residues. Germline CDR1 MNHEY, CDR2 SMNVEV (reference sequence). The ends lost 10 bases at V and 8 bases at J; junction bases unmatched: 5. The CDR3 sequence: CATRTGDGYTF. As DNA, the CDR3 is TGTGCCACCCGGACAGGGGACGGCTACACCTTC.

The chain employs TRBV27 and TRBJ1-2; 7 nucleotides match TRBD1. The CDR3 is 16 amino acids. The trim removed 2 bases at V and 3 bases at J, leaving 9 bases unmatched. Per germline, CDR1 MNHEY and CDR2 SMNVEV (reference sequence). The CDR3 reads CASSLASGGEYYGYTF. The DNA of the CDR3 is TGTGCCAGCAGTTTAGCATCAGGGGGAGAATACTATGGCTACACCTTC.

The gene calls are TRBV9 and TRBJ1-2; no clear D gene. Germline lookup yields CDR1 SGDLS and CDR2 YYNGEE. CDR3 length equals 16 residues. Trimming stripped 1 base from V and 3 bases from J, with 16 bases between. CDR3 coding DNA: TGTGCCAGCAGCGTATACTCTCAGGTCTCCGACTATGGCTACACCTTC. Protein sequence: CASSVYSQVSDYGYTF.

This clone was counted only a few times. The chain links TRBV6-2 or TRBV6-3 to TRBJ2-1; TRBD2 aligns across 12 bases. The V gene's germline CDR1 is MNHEY and CDR2 SVGEGT. The junction had 5 bases not matched to a gene; V was cut back by 2 bases and J by 6 bases. The CDR3 covers 16 residues. CDR3 region: CASSYRTSGARNEQFF. Written as DNA, the CDR3 is TGTGCCAGCAGTTACCGGACTAGCGGGGCTCGCAATGAGCAGTTCTTC.

The chain recombines TRBV19 with TRBJ2-2, with 8 bases identical to TRBD1. Unmatched junction bases numbered 2, after V lost 3 bases and J lost 2 bases. In germline, CDR1 is LNHDA, CDR2 SQIVND (reference sequence). This CDR3 spans 15 amino acids. The DNA of the CDR3 is TGTGCCAGTAGTATGGGGACAGGAAACACCGGGGAGCTGTTTTTT. Protein: CASSMGTGNTGELFF.

V is TRBV7-2 and J is TRBJ1-2; no clear D. V lost 5 bases and J 4 bases, leaving 14 bases between the germline ends. Germline CDR1 is SGHTA and CDR2 is FQGNSA. CDR3 length: 14 amino acids. CDR3 loop: CASSANGVPYGYTF. Written as DNA, the CDR3 is TGTGCCAGCAGCGCCAACGGAGTACCCTATGGCTACACCTTC.

The chain recombines TRBV15 with TRBJ2-3; D is undetermined. CDR1 and CDR2 (germline): LNHNV, YYDKDF (reference sequence). CDR3 size: 14 residues. V dropped 1 base and J dropped 4 bases, with 9 bases sitting between them. In DNA, the CDR3 is TGTGCCACCAGCAGAGCCACCTCAGCAGATACGCAGTATTTT. It yields the protein CATSRATSADTQYF. Drawing the rest from reference TRBV15 and TRBJ2-3, the complete variable domain is DAMVIQNPRYQVTQFGKPVTLSCSQTLNHNVMYWYQQKSSQAPKLLFHYYDKDFNNEADTPDNFQSRRPNTSFCFLDIRSPGLGDTAMYLCATSRATSADTQYFGPGTRLTVL.

V usage is TRBV29-1 and J usage is TRBJ2-7, with a possible D match to TRBD2 (7 bases). V lost 1 base and J 5 bases, leaving 33 bases between the germline ends. Germline CDR1 reads SQVTM; CDR2 reads ANQGSEA. The CDR3 runs to 20 residues. As DNA, the CDR3 is TGCAGCGTTGAAGTCGAGGTCCGAAAAATAGGGGGGGACCTTCTCGACGAGCAGTACTTC. Translation: CSVEVEVRKIGGDLLDEQYF.

This chain joins TRBV5-1 and TRBJ2-7; possible D gene TRBD1, 6 bases. This CDR3 region has 13 residues. Trimming took off 3 bases at V and 2 bases at J, with 9 bases between the two ends. Per germline, CDR1 SGHRS and CDR2 YFSETQ. This CDR3 reads CASSSNRAYEQYF. The CDR3 DNA is TGCGCCAGCAGCTCGAACAGGGCCTACGAGCAGTACTTC.

V and J are TRBV12-3 or TRBV12-4 and TRBJ2-5; weak D call: TRBD1 (6 bases). V was pared by 2 bases and J by 4 bases, with 8 bases between. The CDR3 is 13 residues long. The CDR3 nucleotides are TGTGCCAGCAGTTTAACAGGGCGAGAGACCCAGTACTTC. Its protein is CASSLTGRETQYF.

The chain carries TRBV27 and TRBJ1-5; D ambiguous. V dropped 2 bases and J dropped 6 bases, with 14 bases sitting between them. CDR3 length: 15 amino acids. Germline V CDR1 and CDR2: MNHEY, SMNVEV (reference sequence). CDR3 nucleotides: TGTGCCAGCAGTTTAGATTTTTTGCGGCGTCAGCCCCAGCATTTT. Its translation: CASSLDFLRRQPQHF.

The chain links TRBV14 to TRBJ2-5, with a weak D call TRBD1 (6 bases). Germline CDR1 reads SGHDN; CDR2 reads FVKESK. Trimming stripped 5 bases from V and 4 bases from J, with 20 bases between. CDR3 length: 16 amino acids. Written as DNA, the CDR3 is TGTGCCAGCAGCTTCTACCTGACAGGTTATGGAGAGACCCAGTACTTC. Its translation is CASSFYLTGYGETQYF.

The chain links TRBV19 to TRBJ1-2, with 7 bases identical to TRBD1. The CDR3 contains 14 residues. Trimming took 8 bases from V and 4 from J; bases not matched to a gene: 10. Germline-derived CDR1 and CDR2 are LNHDA and SQIVND (reference sequence). DNA of the CDR3: TGTGCCAGTTGGTCGACAGGGCTTACCTATGGCTACACCTTC. Encoded protein: CASWSTGLTYGYTF.

With regard to this clone: This same CDR3 is encoded by further DNA sequences in the sample. V gene TRBV3-1 (or the pseudogene TRBV3-2) combines with J gene TRBJ1-2; no firm D call. The germline gives CDR1 LGHDT, CDR2 YNNKEL (reference sequence). The CDR3 length is 13 residues. V lost 1 base and J lost 2, with 5 bases in between. CDR3 sequence: CASSQGANYGYTF. CDR3 DNA sequence: TGTGCCAGCAGCCAAGGAGCCAACTATGGCTACACCTTC.

The gene calls are TRBV5-4 and TRBJ1-4; D might be TRBD1 (6 bases). Germline V gene lookup returns CDR1 SGHNT and CDR2 YYREEE (reference sequence). The ends were cut back, 4 bases at V and 7 bases at J, with 14 bases in the middle. The CDR3 totals 14 residues. The CDR3 DNA reads as TGTGCCAGCAGCCAGGACAGTAAACCTGAAAAACTGTTTTTT. Translation gives CASSQDSKPEKLFF.

This chain connects TRBV2 to TRBJ2-5, with D uncertain. In germline, CDR1 is SNHLY, CDR2 FYNNEI. The CDR3 extends over 12 amino acids. V was cut by 8 bases and J by 1 base, with 8 bases left in between. CDR3 loop: CASWRGQETQYF. In DNA, the CDR3 is TGTGCCAGCTGGCGCGGCCAAGAGACCCAGTACTTC.

The rearrangement joins TRBV12-3 or TRBV12-4 to TRBJ1-2; 7 positions match TRBD1. This CDR3 has 13 residues. After removal of 5 bases from V and 6 bases from J, the junction contained 6 bases not matched to a gene. The CDR3 DNA follows: TGTGCCAGCAGTCATGGGGACAGTGATGGCTACACCTTC. Translation: CASSHGDSDGYTF.

The rearrangement links TRBV18 to TRBJ2-5; 7 bases are shared with TRBD2. J lost 1 base, V lost 2 bases, and 4 bases had no gene match. Per the germline V gene, CDR1 is KGHSH and CDR2 is LQKENI. The CDR3 loop spans 15 amino acids. CDR3 residues: CASSPGRGSQETQYF. CDR3 coding DNA: TGTGCCAGCTCACCAGGGCGGGGGAGCCAAGAGACCCAGTACTTC.

This clone was observed a few times. V gene TRBV27 combines with J gene TRBJ1-6, with D possibly matching TRBD1 (6 bases). This CDR3 contains 13 residues. Trimming took off 0 bases at V and 9 bases at J, with 6 bases between the two ends. Germline-derived CDR1 and CDR2 are MNHEY and SMNVEV (reference sequence). This CDR3 is CASSLSGGSPLHF. In DNA form, the CDR3 reads TGTGCCAGCAGTTTATCAGGGGGTTCACCCCTCCACTTT.

The chain carries TRBV11-2 and TRBJ2-3; D ambiguous. Deletions cut 7 bases from V and 2 bases from J, with 16 bases between. This CDR3 has 15 residues. Germline-derived CDR1 and CDR2 are SGHAT and FQNNGV. The CDR3: CASIWIWASTDTQYF. CDR3 bases: TGTGCCAGCATCTGGATTTGGGCTTCCACAGATACGCAGTATTTT.

The V gene is TRBV2, the J gene TRBJ1-4; 9 positions match TRBD1. Trimming removed 8 bases from V and 3 bases from J; junction bases left unmatched: 7. Germline-derived CDR1 and CDR2 are SNHLY and FYNNEI. The CDR3 has 15 amino acids. CDR3 sequence: CASGRDRAPNEKLFF. The DNA for the CDR3 is TGTGCCAGCGGCCGGGACAGGGCCCCTAATGAAAAACTGTTTTTT.

The V gene is TRBV5-1, the J gene TRBJ2-7; D is ambiguous. Germline lookup yields CDR1 SGHRS and CDR2 YFSETQ. Trimming cost V 5 bases and J 5 bases, with 20 bases left between them. The CDR3 spans 15 residues. The CDR3 here is CASSPSPQAPNEQYF. The CDR3 DNA is TGCGCCAGCAGTCCCAGTCCTCAGGCCCCAAACGAGCAGTACTTC.

The chain recombines TRBV20-1 with TRBJ2-7, with D unclear. Trimming cost V 5 bases and J 3 bases, with 8 bases left between them. The CDR3 sequence is 11 residues long. Germline loops: CDR1 DFQATT, CDR2 SNEGSKA (reference sequence). CDR3 in DNA: TGCAGTGCTCAGTTCAGCTACGAGCAGTACTTC. Translating gives CSAQFSYEQYF.

The V call is TRBV7-8, the J call TRBJ2-2; 9 nucleotides match TRBD2. CDR3 length: 18 amino acids. CDR1 and CDR2 from the germline V gene are SGHVS and FQNEAQ. Trimming removed 5 bases from V and 6 bases from J; junction bases left unmatched: 16. The CDR3 region has the DNA TGTGCCAGCAGCACCAGGAGAACGGCGGGGGGGGGCGCCGGGGAGCTGTTTTTT. Amino acid sequence: CASSTRRTAGGGAGELFF. The whole variable domain, filled in from reference TRBV7-8 and TRBJ2-2, reads GAGVSQSPRYKVAKRGQDVALRCDPISGHVSLFWYQQALGQGPEFLTYFQNEAQLDKSGLPSDRFFAERPEGSVSTLKIQRTQQEDSAVYLCASSTRRTAGGGAGELFFGEGSRLTVL.

The chain is built from TRBV7-6 and TRBJ1-2; no firm D call. The germline CDR1 and CDR2 sequences are SGHVS and FNYEAQ. CDR3 length: 15 residues. Trimming pared 5 bases from V and 5 bases from J, leaving 18 bases between. CDR3 coding DNA: TGTGCCAGCAGCCCCCAGCGGGTCTCTTCATATGGCTACACCTTC. Residues: CASSPQRVSSYGYTF.

The J gene is TRBJ1-3, the V gene TRBV7-9, with D uncertain. Germline V gene data show CDR1 as SEHNR and CDR2 as FQNEAQ (reference sequence). Trimming removed 10 bases at V and 0 bases at J, with 13 bases between. This CDR3 is built from 14 residues. The CDR3 DNA sequence: TGTGCCACCCAACAGCTCCTCTCTGGAAACACCATATATTTT. Translated: CATQQLLSGNTIYF.

This chain joins TRBV6-2 or TRBV6-3 and TRBJ1-1; unclear D gene. The ends were cut back, 0 bases at V and 6 bases at J, with 8 bases in the middle. The CDR3 totals 13 residues. The V gene's germline CDR1 is MNHEY and CDR2 SVGEGT. The CDR3 loop reads CASSYSGGSEAFF. CDR3 sequence (DNA): TGTGCCAGCAGTTACTCGGGAGGGTCTGAAGCTTTCTTT.